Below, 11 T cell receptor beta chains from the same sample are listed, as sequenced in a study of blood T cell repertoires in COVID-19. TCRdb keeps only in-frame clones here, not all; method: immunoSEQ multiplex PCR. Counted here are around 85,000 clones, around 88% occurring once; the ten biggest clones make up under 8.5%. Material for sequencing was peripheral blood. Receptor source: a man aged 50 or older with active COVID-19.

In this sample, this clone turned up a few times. The DNA of the CDR3 is TGTGCCAGCAGCCAAGCCGGACCGGGACTAGCTGGAGATACGCAGTATTTT. As protein: CASSQAGPGLAGDTQYF. The chain combines TRBV4-2 with TRBJ2-3; 9 bases agree with TRBD2. After removal of 1 base from V and 5 bases from J, the junction contained 10 bases not matched to a gene. The germline V gene has CDR1 LGHNA and CDR2 YNFKEQ. The CDR3 contains 17 residues.

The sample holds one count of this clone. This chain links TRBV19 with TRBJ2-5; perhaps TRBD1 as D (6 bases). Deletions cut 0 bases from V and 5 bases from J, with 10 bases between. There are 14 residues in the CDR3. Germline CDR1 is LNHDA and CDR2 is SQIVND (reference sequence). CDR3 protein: CASSIEQGGETQYF. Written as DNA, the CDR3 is TGTGCCAGTAGTATAGAACAGGGCGGCGAGACCCAGTACTTC.

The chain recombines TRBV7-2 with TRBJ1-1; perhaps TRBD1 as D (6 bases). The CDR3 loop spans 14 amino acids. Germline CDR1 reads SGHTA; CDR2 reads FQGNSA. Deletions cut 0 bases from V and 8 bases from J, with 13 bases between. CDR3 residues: CASSLALGGAEAFF. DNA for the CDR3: TGTGCCAGCAGCTTAGCGCTAGGGGGGGCCGAAGCTTTCTTT. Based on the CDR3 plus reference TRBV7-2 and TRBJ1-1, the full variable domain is GAGVSQSPSNKVTEKGKDVELRCDPISGHTALYWYRQSLGQGLEFLIYFQGNSAPDKSGLPSDRFSAERTGGSVSTLTIQRTQQEDSAVYLCASSLALGGAEAFFGQGTRLTVV.

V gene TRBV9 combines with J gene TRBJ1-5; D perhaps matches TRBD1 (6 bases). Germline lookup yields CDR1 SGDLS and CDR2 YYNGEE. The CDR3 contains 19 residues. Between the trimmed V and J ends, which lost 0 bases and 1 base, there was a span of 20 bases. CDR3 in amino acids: CASSVGTNQGIRSNQPQHF. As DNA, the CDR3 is TGTGCCAGCAGCGTAGGGACAAACCAGGGGATAAGGAGCAATCAGCCCCAGCATTTT.

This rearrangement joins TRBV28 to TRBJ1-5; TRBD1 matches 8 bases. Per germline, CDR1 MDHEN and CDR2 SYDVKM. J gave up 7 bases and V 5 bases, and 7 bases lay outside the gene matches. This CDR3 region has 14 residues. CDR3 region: CASSLRDRSQPQHF. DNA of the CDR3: TGTGCCAGCAGTCTCCGGGACAGGTCACAGCCCCAGCATTTT.

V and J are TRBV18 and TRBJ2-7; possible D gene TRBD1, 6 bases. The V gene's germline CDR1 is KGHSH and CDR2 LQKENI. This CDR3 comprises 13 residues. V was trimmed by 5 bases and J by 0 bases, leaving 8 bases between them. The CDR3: CASSDRSSYEQYF. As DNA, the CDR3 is TGTGCCAGCTCAGACAGGAGCTCCTACGAGCAGTACTTC.

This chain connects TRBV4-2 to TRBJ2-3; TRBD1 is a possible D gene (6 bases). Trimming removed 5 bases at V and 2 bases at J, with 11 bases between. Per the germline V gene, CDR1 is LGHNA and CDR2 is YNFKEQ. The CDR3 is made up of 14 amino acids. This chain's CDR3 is CASSKQGHTDTQYF. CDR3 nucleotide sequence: TGTGCCAGCAGCAAACAGGGCCACACAGATACGCAGTATTTT.

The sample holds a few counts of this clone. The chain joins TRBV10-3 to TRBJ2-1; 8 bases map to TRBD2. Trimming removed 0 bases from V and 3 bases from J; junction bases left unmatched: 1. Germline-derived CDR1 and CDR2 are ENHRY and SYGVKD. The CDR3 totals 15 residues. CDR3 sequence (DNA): TGTGCCATCAGTGAGTCGAGCGGGGGCTACAATGAGCAGTTCTTC. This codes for CAISESSGGYNEQFF.

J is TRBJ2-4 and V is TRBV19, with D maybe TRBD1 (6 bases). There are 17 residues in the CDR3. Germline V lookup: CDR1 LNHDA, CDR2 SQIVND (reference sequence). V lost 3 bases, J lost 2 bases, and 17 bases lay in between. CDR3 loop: CASSIWGHTGTKNIQYF. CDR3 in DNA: TGTGCCAGTAGTATTTGGGGACACACTGGGACCAAAAACATTCAGTACTTC.

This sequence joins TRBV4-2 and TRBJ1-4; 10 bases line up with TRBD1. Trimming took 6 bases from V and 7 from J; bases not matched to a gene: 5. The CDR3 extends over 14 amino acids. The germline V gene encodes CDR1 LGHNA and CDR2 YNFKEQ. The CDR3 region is CASRRQGAREKLFF. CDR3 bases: TGTGCCAGCAGACGACAGGGGGCGCGTGAAAAACTGTTTTTT.

DNA for the CDR3: TGTGCCAGCAGCCCCCCTAGGGGTCTAGCGGGGGGCGAGCAGTACTTC. Translated, it gives CASSPPRGLAGGEQYF. The chain joins TRBV7-2 to TRBJ2-7; 11 nucleotides agree with TRBD2. V was pared by 5 bases and J by 6 bases, with 12 bases of the junction left unmatched. The CDR3 extends over 16 amino acids. Germline CDR1 SGHTA, CDR2 FQGNSA. The full variable domain, in which reference TRBV7-2 and TRBJ2-7 provide the parts outside the CDR3, is GAGVSQSPSNKVTEKGKDVELRCDPISGHTALYWYRQSLGQGLEFLIYFQGNSAPDKSGLPSDRFSAERTGGSVSTLTIQRTQQEDSAVYLCASSPPRGLAGGEQYFGPGTRLTVT.